This T cell receptor (beta chain) was observed in a study of a mutant IDH1 vaccine in newly diagnosed glioma. Whole-study context: Patients got their first vaccination 4-6 weeks after radiotherapy alone, or with temozolomide cycles.

Clones were read by immunoSEQ multiplex PCR, and TCRdb kept only the in-frame ones, dropping some. Of tens of thousands of clones in the sample, roughly 78% were seen once. This CDR3 contains 13 residues. The germline gives CDR1 SGHDT, CDR2 YYEEEE. Deletions cut 3 bases from V and 2 bases from J, with 9 bases between. Regarding time point: week 11, during vaccination. Vaccinated patients received 300 ug of mutant IDH1 20-mer peptide per dose, with topical imiquimod. In the case of this clone: The target antigen is unknown.

This clonotype was obtained from a man aged 25-40 years with glioma. Sequenced material: PBMCs, taken from a glioma patient whose treatment included an IDH1 peptide vaccine. The V and J genes are TRBV5-6 and TRBJ2-7; a weak D match, TRBD1 (6 bases). The CDR3, as DNA: TGTGCCAGCAGCTCCCAGGGGCCCTACGAGCAGTACTTC. This gives the protein CASSSQGPYEQYF.